These 13 T cell receptor beta chains came from one sample sequenced in a study of neurological immune-mediated disorders (dated by TCRdb to about 2019). The method was 5' RACE. Sequencing used an Illumina HiSeq 2500. The public reads were reanalyzed by TCRdb: fastp trimming at Q25, MiXCR alignment, in-frame beta chains only. Duplicate CDR3 protein sequences are folded into a single record with the most common DNA and genes. Across this sample there are approximately 80,000 distinct CDR3 sequences, with 5.8% seen only once. Over 6.5% of the sample goes to the ten largest clones. The intended sense of this specimen's time point label: longitudinal time-point 2. Sample: PBMCs. The receptors stem from a woman aged 60-75 years with multiple sclerosis.

Sample share makes this clonotype medium-sized. Relative to the germline gene, one junction end is altered; a read error may explain this. V and J are TRBV5-5 and TRBJ2-3, with D tentatively TRBD2 (5 bases). In germline, CDR1 is SGHKS, CDR2 YYEKEE (reference sequence). The CDR3 is 13 amino acids. CDR3 bases: TGTGCCAGCAGCTTTTCGATCGGGGAAGTGATGCATTTT. It translates to CASSFSIGEVMHF. Full variable domain (missing parts from reference TRBV5-5 and TRBJ2-3): DAGVTQSPTHLIKTRGQQVTLRCSPISGHKSVSWYQQVLGQGPQFIFQYYEKEERGRGNFPDRFSARQFPNYSSELNVNALLLGDSALYLCASSFSIGEVMHFGPGTRLTVL.

This clonotype showed up many times. The chain employs TRBV2 and TRBJ1-1, with D possibly matching TRBD1 (5 bases). Trimming pared 6 bases from V and 0 bases from J, leaving 14 bases between. CDR1 is SNHLY and CDR2 is FYNNEI in the germline V gene. CDR3 size: 15 residues. This chain's CDR3 is CASRGGTTVNTEAFF. The CDR3 DNA follows: TGTGCCAGCAGGGGAGGGACGACGGTGAACACTGAAGCTTTCTTT.

This clonotype has at least ten counts. CDR3 region: CSATQGLNTEAFF. For the CDR3, the DNA is TGCAGTGCTACACAGGGGCTGAACACTGAAGCTTTCTTT. The chain uses TRBV20-1 and TRBJ1-1, with 7 bases lining up with TRBD1. With 4 bases clipped from V and 0 bases from J, the junction kept 2 bases outside the gene matches. This CDR3 has 13 residues. Germline lookup yields CDR1 DFQATT and CDR2 SNEGSKA (reference sequence).

This sequence joins TRBV6-5 and TRBJ2-7, with D maybe TRBD1 (6 bases). V lost 9 bases and J 7 bases, leaving 19 bases between the germline ends. The CDR3 loop spans 13 amino acids. The germline gives CDR1 MNHEY, CDR2 SVGAGI. CDR3 protein: CARGRGGLGEQYF. The DNA for the CDR3 is TGTGCCAGAGGGAGAGGGGGTTTGGGAGAGCAGTACTTC.

This clonotype was picked up many times. The chain couples TRBV5-1 to TRBJ1-6, with D perhaps matching TRBD1 (5 bases). Germline V gene data show CDR1 as SGHRS and CDR2 as YFSETQ. The CDR3 has 16 residues. The V and J ends lost 0 bases and 7 bases respectively, with 14 bases between them. The DNA for the CDR3 is TGCGCCAGCAGCTTGGACGGGCAGGGAGGAAATTCACCCCTCCACTTT. Amino acid sequence: CASSLDGQGGNSPLHF.

This clonotype was seen at least ten times. The J gene is TRBJ2-3, the V gene TRBV3-1, with 7 nucleotides matching TRBD2. The germline V gene encodes CDR1 LGHDT and CDR2 YNNKEL (reference sequence). The V segment lost 2 bases and the J segment 1 base; nucleotides outside the gene matches: 3. This CDR3 comprises 15 residues. The CDR3 loop reads CASSQRAGRTDTQYF. The CDR3 DNA sequence: TGTGCCAGCAGCCAAAGAGCGGGGCGCACAGATACGCAGTATTTT.

V usage is TRBV6-5 and J usage is TRBJ1-6; 8 nucleotides match TRBD1. Unmatched junction bases numbered 3, after V lost 5 bases and J lost 3 bases. Germline CDR1 MNHEY, CDR2 SVGAGI. This CDR3 is built from 15 residues. CDR3 sequence reads: CASSQGASYNSPLHF. DNA for the CDR3: TGTGCCAGCAGTCAGGGGGCTAGCTATAATTCACCCCTCCACTTT.

The table lists this clonotype with many counts. V usage is TRBV3-1 and J usage is TRBJ1-1, with TRBD1 matching over 9 bases. The trim removed 3 bases at V and 4 bases at J, leaving 6 bases unmatched. Germline V gene sequence: CDR1 LGHDT, CDR2 YNNKEL (reference sequence). The CDR3 is 15 amino acids. CDR3 in amino acids: CASSHRDRVSTEAFF. The CDR3, as DNA: TGTGCCAGCAGCCACAGGGACAGGGTGAGCACTGAAGCTTTCTTT.

This clonotype was observed at least ten times. The chain has TRBV12-3 or TRBV12-4 and TRBJ1-2; 7 nucleotides agree with TRBD1. The CDR3 is 14 residues long. The V segment lost 4 bases and the J segment 8 bases; nucleotides outside the gene matches: 10. The DNA of the CDR3 is TGTGCCAGCAGTTCCCAGACAGGGCTTCGGGGCTACACCTTC. It yields the protein CASSSQTGLRGYTF.

This clonotype was seen at least ten times. The V and J genes are TRBV28 and TRBJ2-5; D gene ambiguous. This CDR3 contains 13 residues. V was cut by 3 bases and J by 5 bases, with 10 bases left in between. The germline V gene encodes CDR1 MDHEN and CDR2 SYDVKM. The CDR3 sequence is CASSFITPETQYF. The CDR3 DNA sequence: TGTGCCAGCAGTTTTATAACCCCGGAGACCCAGTACTTC.

This clonotype came up many times. CDR3 protein: CASSRRVGEIGGELFF. The CDR3 bases are TGTGCCAGCAGCCGACGGGTAGGGGAGATCGGCGGGGAGCTGTTTTTT. This chain uses TRBV5-5 with TRBJ2-2; D tentatively reads TRBD1 or TRBD2 (5 bases each). This CDR3 spans 16 amino acids. Trimming took 4 bases from V and 7 from J, leaving 20 bases between them. Germline V gene sequence: CDR1 SGHKS, CDR2 YYEKEE (reference sequence).

This clonotype was counted at least ten times. The DNA for the CDR3 is TGCGCCAGCAGCTTGGGGCAGGGAGATTACGAGCAGTACTTC. It encodes CASSLGQGDYEQYF. V usage is TRBV5-1 and J usage is TRBJ2-7, with D perhaps given as TRBD1 or TRBD2 (5 bases each). The germline V gene has CDR1 SGHRS and CDR2 YFSETQ. This CDR3 is 14 amino acids long. Trimming cost V 0 bases and J 4 bases, with 11 bases left between them. The full variable domain, rest sourced from reference TRBV5-1 and TRBJ2-7, is KAGVTQTPRYLIKTRGQQVTLSCSPISGHRSVSWYQQTPGQGLQFLFEYFSETQRNKGNFPGRFSGRQFSNSRSEMNVSTLELGDSALYLCASSLGQGDYEQYFGPGTRLTVT.

This clonotype came up many times. In DNA form, the CDR3 reads TGCGCCAGCAGCTTGGAAGCTTTGAGCTCCTATAATTCACCCCTCCACTTT. It specifies CASSLEALSSYNSPLHF. This sequence joins TRBV5-1 and TRBJ1-6; D not certain. The V gene lost 0 bases and the J gene lost 0 bases, with 10 bases spanning the gap. The CDR3 has 17 amino acids. The germline gives CDR1 SGHRS, CDR2 YFSETQ.